The 28 T cell receptor beta chains given below trace back to one sample, sequenced in a study of blood T cell repertoires in COVID-19. TCRdb's table, derived via immunoSEQ multiplex PCR, lists solely in-frame clones and lacks some. The table lists over 450,000 clones, about 89% of them singletons, with about 8.2% in the top ten. The material sequenced was peripheral blood. The receptors here all came from a woman aged 45-65 years with COVID-19, enrolled during active disease.

This clone was counted once. J is TRBJ2-7 and V is TRBV5-1, with D possibly being TRBD2 (7 bases). Germline loops: CDR1 SGHRS, CDR2 YFSETQ. V lost 0 bases and J 6 bases, leaving 13 bases between the germline ends. The CDR3 consists of 14 residues. CDR3 in DNA: TGCGCCAGCAGCTTGGGAGCAGGGGAGGGCGAGCAGTACTTC. As protein: CASSLGAGEGEQYF.

The chain carries TRBV2 and TRBJ2-5, with TRBD1 matching over 8 bases. This CDR3 region has 13 residues. Germline loops: CDR1 SNHLY, CDR2 FYNNEI. J lost 5 bases, V lost 4 bases, and 3 bases had no gene match. For the CDR3, the DNA is TGTGCCAGCAGTGCAAACAGGGGGGAGACCCAGTACTTC. Translating gives CASSANRGETQYF.

V and J are TRBV6-5 and TRBJ1-6, with 7 bases lining up with TRBD1. The germline V gene has CDR1 MNHEY and CDR2 SVGAGI. J was trimmed by 8 bases and V by 4 bases; bases with no gene match: 8. The CDR3 is 15 amino acids. This CDR3 is CASSSRDSHDSPLHF. The CDR3 DNA sequence: TGTGCCAGCAGTTCCCGGGACAGCCACGATTCACCCCTCCACTTT.

The chain links TRBV28 to TRBJ1-1, with 7 positions matching TRBD1. The CDR3 sequence is 15 residues long. The V and J ends lost 6 bases and 1 base, in that order; junction bases with no gene match: 8. Germline V lookup: CDR1 MDHEN, CDR2 SYDVKM. The CDR3 spells CASRHARGKNTEAFF. Here the CDR3 DNA reads TGTGCCAGCAGGCACGCCAGGGGGAAGAACACTGAAGCTTTCTTT.

V gene TRBV7-9 combines with J gene TRBJ1-1; TRBD1 matches at 7 bases. This CDR3 has 15 amino acids. J was trimmed by 1 base and V by 5 bases; bases with no gene match: 7. The germline CDR1 and CDR2 sequences are SEHNR and FQNEAQ (reference sequence). The CDR3 here is CASSLLGTANTEAFF. In DNA, the CDR3 is TGTGCCAGCAGCCTACTTGGGACAGCGAACACTGAAGCTTTCTTT.

The rearrangement joins TRBV11-2 to TRBJ2-1, with TRBD1 as a possible D gene (5 bases). Trimming took 1 base from V and 8 from J, leaving 9 bases between them. Germline V gene sequence: CDR1 SGHAT, CDR2 FQNNGV. The CDR3 length is 13 residues. The CDR3 here is CASSLVTVDEQFF. CDR3 coding DNA: TGTGCCAGCAGCTTAGTGACAGTGGATGAGCAGTTCTTC.

The chain joins TRBV7-9 to TRBJ1-2; D might be TRBD1 (5 bases). Per germline, CDR1 SEHNR and CDR2 FQNEAQ (reference sequence). The CDR3 is made up of 13 amino acids. V was pared by 5 bases and J by 1 base, with 8 bases between. The CDR3, as DNA: TGTGCCAGCAGCCCAGACAGTAACTATGGCTACACCTTC. Translation gives CASSPDSNYGYTF.

The V gene is TRBV18, the J gene TRBJ2-1; a possible D gene is TRBD1 (6 bases). The germline gives CDR1 KGHSH, CDR2 LQKENI. Trimming took off 3 bases at V and 4 bases at J, with 10 bases between the two ends. The CDR3 contains 14 residues. The CDR3 DNA follows: TGTGCCAGCTCACCGTCGACAGGTTACAATGAGCAGTTCTTC. Residues: CASSPSTGYNEQFF.

Here the CDR3 DNA reads TGTGCCACCAGTGATGAGGCAGGGAGGGCTTTCTTT. Protein: CATSDEAGRAFF. V and J are TRBV24-1 and TRBJ1-1; D possibly corresponds to TRBD1 (5 bases). This CDR3 has 12 amino acids. The V end was cut by 3 bases, the J end by 11 bases, with 12 bases between. CDR1 is KGHDR, CDR2 SFDVKD, per germline.

This chain connects TRBV5-6 to TRBJ1-1; 8 bases line up with TRBD1. Germline V gene lookup returns CDR1 SGHDT and CDR2 YYEEEE. The CDR3 runs 17 residues. V trimming: 2 bases; J trimming: 3 bases; junction bases outside the gene matches: 12. The CDR3 sequence: CASSFGTGLGGDTEAFF. DNA for the CDR3: TGTGCCAGCAGCTTCGGGACAGGCCTTGGTGGGGACACTGAAGCTTTCTTT.

The rearrangement uses TRBV5-1 and TRBJ1-6; D possibly corresponds to TRBD1 (5 bases). Trimming pared 4 bases from V and 8 bases from J, leaving 19 bases between. The CDR3 is 16 amino acids. Germline CDR1 and CDR2: SGHRS and YFSETQ. As DNA, the CDR3 is TGCGCCAGCAGCCCGGCAGGGTATTCTGGGGATTCACCCCTCCACTTT. Encoded protein: CASSPAGYSGDSPLHF.

The rearrangement links TRBV5-1 to TRBJ1-1, with D maybe TRBD1 (6 bases). In germline, CDR1 is SGHRS, CDR2 YFSETQ. This CDR3 contains 12 residues. V shed 4 bases and J shed 11 bases, with 15 bases lying between them. The CDR3 nucleotides are TGCGCCAGCAGCACCCCCACAGGGCACGCTTTCTTT. Translated: CASSTPTGHAFF.

This clone was seen more than once but under ten times. The chain is built from TRBV7-2 and TRBJ1-1, with D uncertain. V was pared by 5 bases and J by 1 base, with 11 bases between. The CDR3 contains 14 residues. CDR1 is SGHTA, CDR2 FQGNSA, per germline. In nucleotides, the CDR3 is TGTGCCAGCAGCACCTTAGACTCGAACACTGAAGCTTTCTTT. This encodes CASSTLDSNTEAFF.

This rearrangement joins TRBV5-1 to TRBJ2-2, with D possibly being TRBD2 (5 bases). Deletions cut 5 bases from V and 3 bases from J, with 5 bases between. The V gene's germline CDR1 is SGHRS and CDR2 YFSETQ. The CDR3 spans 12 residues. CDR3 in amino acids: CASRADTGELFF. CDR3 DNA: TGCGCCAGCAGAGCGGACACCGGGGAGCTGTTTTTT.

The chain joins TRBV19 to TRBJ1-5; D unresolved. The CDR3 consists of 12 residues. Trimming took off 6 bases at V and 9 bases at J, with 12 bases between the two ends. Germline loops: CDR1 LNHDA, CDR2 SQIVND (reference sequence). Here the CDR3 DNA reads TGTGCCAGTAGCCATACCGGTGCGCCCCAGCATTTT. Protein product: CASSHTGAPQHF.

Only a few counts were recorded for this clone. The CDR3 here is CASSLDRGNQPQHF. CDR3 coding DNA: TGTGCCAGCAGCTTGGACAGGGGGAATCAGCCCCAGCATTTT. The V and J genes are TRBV6-6 and TRBJ1-5, with 10 bases fitting TRBD1. This CDR3 spans 14 amino acids. After removal of 6 bases from V and 4 bases from J, the junction contained 3 bases not matched to a gene. CDR1 and CDR2 from the germline V gene are MNHNY and SVGAGI (reference sequence).

This clone was counted between two and nine times. The chain has TRBV11-3 and TRBJ2-3; D gene unclear. Germline V gives CDR1 SGHNT, CDR2 YENEEA. Trimming cost V 1 base and J 6 bases, with 5 bases left between them. The CDR3 runs to 12 residues. The CDR3 DNA follows: TGTGCCAGCAGCTTAGGTCTCGATACGCAGTATTTT. Its translation: CASSLGLDTQYF.

The chain couples TRBV6-6 to TRBJ1-5; TRBD1 aligns across 7 bases. V lost 6 bases and J lost 4; bases outside the gene matches: 6. This CDR3 has 14 residues. The V gene's germline CDR1 is MNHNY and CDR2 SVGAGI (reference sequence). The CDR3 DNA sequence: TGTGCCAGCAGGCCACCGGGACAGAATCAGCCCCAGCATTTT. Translating it yields CASRPPGQNQPQHF.

In this sample, this clone turned up once. This chain links TRBV7-8 with TRBJ1-6; 7 nucleotides match TRBD1. The length of the CDR3 is 15 residues. Germline V CDR1 and CDR2: SGHVS, FQNEAQ. V was clipped by 5 bases and J by 7 bases; unmatched bases: 8. CDR3 amino acids: CASSVEQGTNSPLHF. For the CDR3, the DNA is TGTGCCAGCAGCGTGGAACAGGGGACGAATTCACCCCTCCACTTT.

CDR3 residues: CASSFGRNTEAFF. The CDR3 bases are TGTGCCAGCAGCTTTGGGAGGAACACTGAAGCTTTCTTT. The chain employs TRBV7-2 and TRBJ1-1; D unresolved. Germline V CDR1 and CDR2: SGHTA, FQGNSA. V shed 3 bases and J shed 1 base, with 6 bases lying between them. This CDR3 has 13 residues.

The V gene is TRBV27, the J gene TRBJ1-5; unclear D gene. The CDR3 is 13 amino acids. Germline V gene lookup returns CDR1 MNHEY and CDR2 SMNVEV (reference sequence). V was trimmed by 9 bases and J by 0 bases, leaving 9 bases between them. The CDR3 region has the DNA TGTGCCAGTTCGGGGTATAGCAATCAGCCCCAGCATTTT. Amino acid sequence: CASSGYSNQPQHF.

This chain links TRBV28 with TRBJ1-6, with TRBD1 matching 7 bases. V dropped 7 bases and J dropped 6; count of bases not matched to a gene: 6. The CDR3 contains 14 residues. Looked up from germline, CDR1 is MDHEN and CDR2 is SYDVKM. For the CDR3, the DNA is TGTGCCAGCATACAGGGGAGTGGTAATTCACCCCTCCACTTT. Residues: CASIQGSGNSPLHF.

V usage is TRBV19 and J usage is TRBJ2-2; D remains ambiguous. Germline CDR1 LNHDA, CDR2 SQIVND (reference sequence). V was cut by 7 bases and J by 8 bases, with 11 bases left in between. The length of the CDR3 is 12 residues. CDR3 amino acids: CASTLGNGELFF. The CDR3 nucleotides read TGTGCCAGTACCCTAGGTAATGGGGAGCTGTTTTTT.

V and J are TRBV19 and TRBJ1-4; 7 nucleotides align to TRBD1. There are 15 residues in the CDR3. The germline CDR1 and CDR2 sequences are LNHDA and SQIVND (reference sequence). V lost 2 bases to trimming and J lost 8 bases; unmatched junction nucleotides: 8. The CDR3 DNA reads as TGTGCCAGTAGTATATGGACAGGCCTTAGAGAAAAACTGTTTTTT. This encodes CASSIWTGLREKLFF. The whole variable domain, remainder taken from reference TRBV19 and TRBJ1-4, is DGGITQSPKYLFRKEGQNVTLSCEQNLNHDAMYWYRQDPGQGLRLIYYSQIVNDFQKGDIAEGYSVSREKKESFPLTVTSAQKNPTAFYLCASSIWTGLREKLFFGSGTQLSVL.

The chain is built from TRBV3-1 (or the pseudogene TRBV3-2) and TRBJ2-5, with D tentatively TRBD2 (6 bases). The CDR3 spans 13 residues. In germline, CDR1 is LGHDT, CDR2 YNNKEL (reference sequence). The V end lost 0 bases, the J end lost 13 bases, and 15 bases lay between the germline ends. CDR3 coding DNA: TGTGCCAGCAGCCAAGATCCGGCCGGGGGTCGGTACTTC. This translates into CASSQDPAGGRYF.

In DNA form, the CDR3 reads TGTGCCAGTAGTCAGGGATATAGCAATCAGCCCCAGCATTTT. Its translation: CASSQGYSNQPQHF. The chain is built from TRBV19 and TRBJ1-5; possible D gene TRBD1, 5 bases. The V end was cut by 5 bases, the J end by 0 bases, with 8 bases between. This CDR3 region has 14 residues. Germline CDR1 is LNHDA and CDR2 is SQIVND (reference sequence).

In this sample, this clone turned up once. This chain connects TRBV12-5 to TRBJ1-5, with D possibly matching TRBD1 (6 bases). Germline V gene data show CDR1 as LGHNT and CDR2 as FRNRAP. This CDR3 has 18 residues. V lost 0 bases and J 3 bases, leaving 18 bases between the germline ends. The CDR3 spells CASGLVLGGPTNNQPQHF. CDR3 nucleotide sequence: TGTGCTAGTGGTTTGGTACTCGGGGGGCCGACCAACAATCAGCCCCAGCATTTT.

With regard to this clone: Different DNA sequences within this sample yield the same CDR3. The chain combines TRBV5-6 with TRBJ2-1; D not resolved. This CDR3 has 11 residues. The germline CDR1 and CDR2 sequences are SGHDT and YYEEEE. Trimming took off 1 base at V and 8 bases at J, with 4 bases between the two ends. CDR3 sequence (DNA): TGTGCCAGCAGCTTGATCTATGAGCAGTTCTTC. Its translation is CASSLIYEQFF.